These 11 T cell receptor beta chains came from one sample sequenced in a study of regulatory T cells in long-lasting Graves disease. Time point denoted: persistent/refractory GD, antithyroid drugs over 5 years with positive TRAb. PBMC-derived RNA was used for the TCR library. Arm-PCR of CDR3 regions and iRepertoire HTBI primers were used to build TCR beta libraries. TCRdb reprocessed the multiplex PCR reads via MiXCR and lists one record per CDR3 protein. Here the sample spans about 310,000 distinct CDR3 sequences, roughly a fifth being singletons. Sequences were derived from peripheral blood mononuclear cells (PBMCs), sampled when the disease was refractory, from a patient treated with antithyroid drugs. These TCRs come from a female donor with Graves disease.

This clonotype was recorded at least ten times. This chain connects TRBV18 to TRBJ1-1, with D tentatively TRBD1 (5 bases). Germline V gene lookup returns CDR1 KGHSH and CDR2 LQKENI. The CDR3 is made up of 12 amino acids. Trimming cost V 8 bases and J 2 bases, with 9 bases left between them. CDR3 nucleotides: TGTGCCAGCCTCGGACAAAACACTGAAGCTTTCTTT. Translation: CASLGQNTEAFF.

The rearrangement uses TRBV5-8 and TRBJ2-5, with D perhaps matching TRBD2 (5 bases). The CDR3 length is 15 residues. With 5 bases removed from V and 4 bases from J, the gap between germline ends came to 18 bases. Germline assignment: CDR1 SGHTS and CDR2 YDEGEE. CDR3 sequence: CASSSSRIEGETQYF. The CDR3 bases are TGTGCCAGCAGTTCCTCAAGGATCGAGGGAGAGACCCAGTACTTC.

Regarding this clonotype: A far bigger clonotype differs at one base, so this is likely a read error. V gene TRBV7-8 combines with J gene TRBJ2-5; 11 positions match TRBD2. The end of the DNA fits TRBJ2-7 better, so the J call may be wrong. Germline CDR1 SGHVS, CDR2 FQNEAQ. The CDR3 consists of 16 residues. As DNA, the CDR3 is TGTGCCAGCAGCATGAGTAGCGGGGGGGCCGAATACGAGCAGTACTTC. This sequence encodes CASSMSSGGAEYEQYF.

The table lists this clonotype with a few counts. The chain has TRBV6-2 or TRBV6-3 and TRBJ1-2, with D maybe TRBD1 (6 bases). Per germline, CDR1 MNHEY and CDR2 SVGEGT. This CDR3 is 14 amino acids long. Trimming removed 2 bases at V and 4 bases at J, with 11 bases between. CDR3 DNA: TGTGCCAGCAGTTACGACAGGTTCGGCTATGGCTACACCTTC. It codes for CASSYDRFGYGYTF.

Note on this clonotype: At one boundary the junction diverges from the germline segment, which might be a read error. The chain carries TRBV19 and TRBJ2-7; a weak D match, TRBD2 (5 bases). The CDR3 runs 11 residues. CDR1 and CDR2 (germline): LNHDA, SQIVND (reference sequence). The CDR3 DNA is TGTGCCAGTCGGGATCGCTACGAGCTGTACTTC. Protein: CASRDRYELYF.

This clonotype occurred many times. The rearrangement uses TRBV2 and TRBJ1-2; D possibly corresponds to TRBD1 (5 bases). This CDR3 spans 11 amino acids. V was clipped by 8 bases and J by 8 bases, with 12 bases between them. Germline loops: CDR1 SNHLY, CDR2 FYNNEI. CDR3 protein: CASRAGGGYTF. The CDR3 nucleotides read TGTGCCAGCCGTGCGGGGGGAGGCTACACCTTC.

Concerning this clonotype itself: Possible read error: a much larger clone is one base away. The rearrangement links TRBV14 to TRBJ2-7; possibly TRBD1 or TRBD2 for D (6 bases each). Trimming shortened V by 4 bases and J by 3 bases, and 13 bases separated the two germline ends. Germline V gives CDR1 SGHDN, CDR2 FVKESK. CDR3 size: 14 residues. The CDR3 sequence is CASSPRLGGYEQYF. The CDR3 nucleotides are TGTGCCAGCAGCCCGAGACTAGGGGGCTACGAGCAGTACTTC.

This clonotype was detected ten times or more. This sequence joins TRBV29-1 and TRBJ2-5, with D perhaps assigned TRBD1 or TRBD2 (5 bases each). The V gene lost 6 bases and the J gene lost 5 bases, with 19 bases spanning the gap. This CDR3 has 14 residues. CDR1 and CDR2 from the germline V gene are SQVTM and ANQGSEA. CDR3 nucleotide sequence: TGCAGCGTAGATTCCGGGACGACGAGGGAGACCCAGTACTTC. Its protein is CSVDSGTTRETQYF.

The chain joins TRBV20-1 to TRBJ2-5, with D possibly being TRBD1 (6 bases). V was clipped by 6 bases and J by 2 bases, with 16 bases between them. The CDR3 length is 14 residues. CDR1 and CDR2 (germline): DFQATT, SNEGSKA (reference sequence). The CDR3 protein is CSAPPGQTQETQYF. DNA of the CDR3: TGCAGTGCCCCCCCCGGACAGACACAAGAGACCCAGTACTTC.

The V and J genes are TRBV7-3 and TRBJ2-2; D unclear. Deletions cut 6 bases from V and 6 bases from J, with 14 bases between. Germline CDR1 and CDR2: SGHTA and FQGTGA. The CDR3 spans 14 residues. The CDR3, as DNA: TGTGCCAGCAGTCCTACGGGTAGCTCCGGGGAGCTGTTTTTT. Encoded protein: CASSPTGSSGELFF. Full variable domain (missing parts from reference TRBV7-3 and TRBJ2-2): GAGVSQTPSNKVTEKGKYVELRCDPISGHTALYWYRQSLGQGPEFLIYFQGTGAADDSGLPNDRFFAVRPEGSVSTLKIQRTERGDSAVYLCASSPTGSSGELFFGEGSRLTVL.

The chain uses TRBV3-1 and TRBJ2-5; TRBD2 aligns across 10 bases. V was clipped by 4 bases and J by 3 bases; unmatched bases: 5. CDR3 length: 15 residues. Per germline, CDR1 LGHDT and CDR2 YNNKEL (reference sequence). The CDR3 nucleotides are TGTGCCAGCAGCCTTACTACTAGCGGGAAAGAGACCCAGTACTTC. Its translation is CASSLTTSGKETQYF.